This TCR beta chain emerged from a study of T cells in Graves' hyperthyroidism and ophthalmopathy (dated by TCRdb to about 2019). About the study as a whole: Peripheral blood samples were taken at the time of initial diagnosis, prior to any treatment. To identify TCR V-J signatures that set the groups apart, the researchers used a discovery cohort of 100 patients, made up of under 45 with Graves' ophthalmopathy and some 55 with stable Graves' hyperthyroidism. Prospective prediction of ophthalmopathy was tested in an independent validation cohort of 18 to 20 hyperthyroidism patients and some 17 patients who later progressed to ophthalmopathy. For training and testing, the roughly 93 patients in the discovery cohort were randomly divided in a 7:3 ratio. The study also compared thyroid tissue and blood T-cell repertoires from more than 5 Graves' hyperthyroidism patients. Once sampling was done, hyperthyroidism patients were given methimazole at a starting dose of 30 mg daily, whereas ophthalmopathy patients were given high-dose intravenous methylprednisolone. The paper describes TCR Vbeta CDR3 sequencing of some 130 peripheral blood samples, made up of about 41 ophthalmopathy patients, 70 to 75 hyperthyroidism patients and 17 progressor patients.

Amplification of TCR beta CDR3 regions was carried out from RNA transcripts. For the first round of RT-PCR on the TCR CDR3, the HTBI primer set was used together with the Qiagen OneStep RT-PCR kit. Libraries were constructed in a second round of multiplex PCR, after which size selection and purification were carried out. Paired-end sequencing of the libraries was performed with 100 bp reads on an Illumina HiSeq2000. Per the authors' processing: SOAPnuke was used to process the raw data, throwing out any read that contained adapters or uncalled bases, had a mean Phred below 15, or lacked an exact constant-primer or identifier match. COPE v1.2.5 was used to merge high-quality paired reads, and clonotypes were defined as unique nucleotide sequences. MiTCR v1.1 was used to align clonotypes to the IMGT TRBV, TRBD and TRBJ reference segments. Analysis was restricted to V-J combinations with a frequency above 0.0001, which covered roughly 99% of repertoires. The TCS score was defined as the ratio of F50 (clonal expansion) to E x V (chaos), calculated using BLOSUM62-based TCRdist between CDR3 peptides within each V-J. Welch's t-statistics and random forest reduced approximately 520 V-J features to 10 to 15, which were used in a naive Bayes classifier (R e1071). The public sequencing data were trimmed at Q25 with fastp and processed into clonotypes with MiXCR by TCRdb, which kept only in-frame beta chains. CDR3 protein sequences are deduplicated, and each keeps its most common genes and DNA. The V and J calls shown here were made by TCRdb, not taken from the authors' results. This sample holds 350,000 to 400,000 distinct CDR3 sequences; about 15% were observed only once. Less than 35% of the sample goes to the ten largest clones.

The germline V and J ends show losses of 0 bases and 4 bases respectively, and no gene match explains 2 bases of the junction. In the germline V gene (reference sequence), CDR1 corresponds to DFQATT and CDR2 to SNEGSKA. The CDR3 numbers 14 residues from cysteine through phenylalanine. Kept here is only the CDR3 DNA, which spans 42 bases and is read in frame from base 1. The paper's findings and limits, for the study overall: No statistical method was used to fix the sample size in advance, and group allocation was not hidden from the investigators. A model built on a 13 V-J signature distinguished ophthalmopathy from stable hyperthyroidism, reaching 85% to 90% sensitivity and about 81% specificity in cross-validation and 80%/75% in testing. Blood samples also contained most of the expanded thyroid clonotypes (frequency above 0.001), which suggests that blood repertoires may reflect thyroid immune responses. In validation, the model predicted progression to ophthalmopathy a median of roughly 6.1 months before onset, with about 67% sensitivity and more than 72% specificity.

Stable Graves' hyperthyroidism was defined as no progression to ophthalmopathy during 18 months of follow-up. Hyperthyroidism patients were newly diagnosed, had a disease duration of under 2 months, and were aged 18 to 65 years. Patients with uncontrolled infections, other autoimmune diseases, pregnancy or lactation were excluded. Clinical symptoms, serum thyroxine and TRAb, thyroid ultrasound, and orbital computed tomography formed the basis for the diagnoses. PBMCs were isolated from 7.5 to 10 ml of fresh peripheral blood by Ficoll-Paque density gradient centrifugation. Total RNA was extracted using Trizol reagent, and RNA quality was assessed on an Agilent 2100 Bioanalyzer. This clonotype was seen repeatedly, ten times or more. The antigen this receptor binds is unknown. No quality values exist for individual bases; no much larger clone is one base distant.

This clonotype was obtained from a woman aged 25 to 45 with Graves' hyperthyroidism. Sequencing was carried out using blood. The sequence is built from TRBV20-1 and TRBJ2-7; TRBD1 aligns with 11 central bases. The CDR3 is CSARDGQGAYEQYF. The DNA sequence is given as TGCAGTGCTAGAGACGGACAGGGGGCTTACGAGCAGTACTTC.